These 20 T cell receptor beta chains came from one sample sequenced in a study of OX40 agonist ivuxolimab in advanced cancers. Library preparation used the immunoSEQ multiplex PCR assay. This is the immuneACCESS table as TCRdb keeps it, with only in-frame sequences that have V and J called. A part of the clones is gone; compared with another copy, unresolved V genes explain less than half, and the rest is unexplained. In this sample the table shows just over 50,000 clones, 84% of which occur a single time. About 2.9% of the sample belongs to the ten largest clones. This sample comprised CD4+ or CD8+ T cells sorted from blood, obtained in a trial of the OX40 agonist ivuxolimab. All receptors derive from an adult with an advanced solid tumor such as melanoma, head and neck, liver or kidney cancer.

The rearrangement links TRBV6-5 to TRBJ1-1, with 10 bases lining up with TRBD1. This CDR3 region has 15 residues. In germline, CDR1 is MNHEY, CDR2 SVGAGI. V was pared by 3 bases and J by 3 bases, with 4 bases of the junction left unmatched. The CDR3 DNA reads as TGTGCCAGCAGTTATTTCGGGACAGGGGACACTGAAGCTTTCTTT. Translated: CASSYFGTGDTEAFF.

The chain joins TRBV19 to TRBJ2-3; D is uncertain. Germline V gives CDR1 LNHDA, CDR2 SQIVND (reference sequence). The CDR3 extends over 12 amino acids. Trimming left V 10 bases short and J 0 bases short, with 8 bases between. The CDR3 sequence is CATLESTDTQYF. CDR3 sequence (DNA): TGTGCCACCCTGGAGAGCACAGATACGCAGTATTTT.

The chain recombines TRBV2 with TRBJ2-3, with D perhaps being TRBD1 or TRBD2 (5 bases each). The CDR3 length is 13 residues. Germline lookup yields CDR1 SNHLY and CDR2 FYNNEI. The V end lost 10 bases, the J end lost 4 bases, and 15 bases lay between the germline ends. The CDR3 is CAMTGRASDTQYF. The CDR3 region has the DNA TGTGCCATGACGGGGCGGGCCTCAGATACGCAGTATTTT.

The rearrangement links TRBV23-1 to TRBJ1-5, with D uncertain. TRBV23-1 counts as an open reading frame of uncertain function. There are 19 residues in the CDR3. V dropped 5 bases and J dropped 3 bases, with 26 bases sitting between them. This chain's CDR3 is CASSEWTTRGEAPNQPQHF. The CDR3 DNA reads TGCGCCAGCAGTGAATGGACGACACGAGGTGAGGCTCCCAATCAGCCCCAGCATTTT.

This clone came up a few times. This chain uses TRBV6-1 with TRBJ2-7; 8 bases are shared with TRBD2. The germline CDR1 and CDR2 sequences are MNHNS and SASEGT. V was clipped by 6 bases and J by 4 bases; unmatched bases: 5. The CDR3 sequence is 13 residues long. The CDR3 nucleotides read TGTGCCAGCAGCGCCGGGGGGGGGTACGAGCAGTACTTC. It specifies CASSAGGGYEQYF.

V usage is TRBV5-1 and J usage is TRBJ2-7; possible D gene TRBD1, 5 bases. Trimming removed 6 bases from V and 0 bases from J, with 13 bases in between. Per the germline V gene, CDR1 is SGHRS and CDR2 is YFSETQ. The CDR3 length is 14 residues. The CDR3 bases are TGCGCCAGCAACGCCGACAGTAGCTCCTACGAGCAGTACTTC. This sequence encodes CASNADSSSYEQYF.

This chain connects TRBV9 to TRBJ2-5, with 8 bases matching TRBD1. The CDR3 loop spans 15 amino acids. V was pared by 4 bases and J by 1 base, with 6 bases of the junction left unmatched. The germline gives CDR1 SGDLS, CDR2 YYNGEE. This chain's CDR3 is CASSLGQGAQETQYF. The CDR3 nucleotides read TGTGCCAGCAGCTTAGGACAGGGCGCCCAAGAGACCCAGTACTTC.

The chain has TRBV25-1 and TRBJ1-2, with 7 bases that match TRBD1. The V segment lost 5 bases and the J segment 7 bases; nucleotides outside the gene matches: 7. CDR3 length: 13 residues. Germline V gene data show CDR1 as MGHDK and CDR2 as SYGVNS. The CDR3 is CASSYVQGSGYTF. DNA for the CDR3: TGTGCCAGCAGTTACGTACAGGGGTCTGGCTACACCTTC.

J is TRBJ1-6 and V is TRBV11-3; 7 nucleotides align to TRBD1. CDR1 and CDR2 from the germline V gene are SGHNT and YENEEA. V shed 5 bases and J 1 base; nucleotides not matched to a gene: 2. CDR3 size: 15 residues. The CDR3 DNA is TGTGCCAGCAGCGACAGGGTTTCCTATAATTCACCCCTCCACTTT. It specifies CASSDRVSYNSPLHF.

The chain is built from TRBV5-1 and TRBJ2-5; D call uncertain. This CDR3 spans 12 amino acids. Looked up from germline, CDR1 is SGHRS and CDR2 is YFSETQ. Trimming removed 0 bases at V and 1 base at J, with 1 base between. The CDR3 DNA is TGCGCCAGCAGCTTGGCCCAAGAGACCCAGTACTTC. Its translation is CASSLAQETQYF.

This clone is a singleton in its sample. The gene calls are TRBV6-6 and TRBJ1-1, with D tentatively TRBD1 (5 bases). The germline V and J ends were trimmed by 0 bases and 1 base, with 6 bases remaining between them. Germline V gene lookup returns CDR1 MNHNY and CDR2 SVGAGI (reference sequence). The CDR3 runs to 14 residues. CDR3 coding DNA: TGTGCCAGCAGTTACTCCACAGGGAACACTGAAGCTTTCTTT. As protein: CASSYSTGNTEAFF.

This clone came up once. V gene TRBV10-3 combines with J gene TRBJ2-7; 8 bases fit TRBD2. V was pared by 10 bases and J by 2 bases, with 7 bases of the junction left unmatched. Germline V gene lookup returns CDR1 ENHRY and CDR2 SYGVKD. The CDR3 runs to 13 residues. Here the CDR3 DNA reads TGTGCCACCGCGGGGGGCTCCCCCTACGAGCAGTACTTC. It yields the protein CATAGGSPYEQYF.

The CDR3 DNA is TGTGCCAGCAGCATCGGGATCGCTGGAAACACCATATATTTT. It encodes CASSIGIAGNTIYF. The chain links TRBV7-2 to TRBJ1-3; no clear D. V was shortened by 5 bases and J by 2 bases, with 10 bases between the two germline ends. The CDR3 loop spans 14 amino acids. The germline gives CDR1 SGHTA, CDR2 FQGNSA.

J is TRBJ1-1 and V is TRBV18, with D uncertain. Germline V CDR1 and CDR2: KGHSH, LQKENI. V lost 1 base and J 0 bases, leaving 9 bases between the germline ends. The CDR3 spans 15 residues. CDR3 protein: CASSPQGYMNTEAFF. The CDR3 DNA reads TGTGCCAGCTCACCACAGGGTTATATGAACACTGAAGCTTTCTTT.

This clone has a single count. CDR3 sequence reads: CASQGQNHEQYF. CDR3 DNA sequence: TGTGCCAGCCAGGGACAGAACCACGAGCAGTACTTC. The chain is built from TRBV19 and TRBJ2-7; 7 positions match TRBD1. V lost 9 bases to trimming and J lost 5 bases; unmatched junction nucleotides: 7. This CDR3 has 12 residues. In germline, CDR1 is LNHDA, CDR2 SQIVND (reference sequence).

The rearrangement joins TRBV4-3 to TRBJ2-5; TRBD2 matches at 8 bases. Germline CDR1 is LGHNA and CDR2 is YSLEER. V shed 0 bases, J shed 2 bases, and the junction held 2 bases outside the gene matches. CDR3 length: 15 amino acids. CDR3 loop: CASSQERGVQETQYF. The CDR3 coding sequence is TGCGCCAGCAGCCAAGAGCGGGGGGTTCAAGAGACCCAGTACTTC.

The chain links TRBV19 to TRBJ1-2; no definite D call. Germline CDR1 LNHDA, CDR2 SQIVND (reference sequence). The CDR3 has 12 amino acids. The V end was cut by 3 bases, the J end by 4 bases, with 6 bases between. The CDR3 sequence is CASSMIGYGYTF. The CDR3 nucleotides read TGTGCCAGTAGTATGATCGGCTATGGCTACACCTTC.

This clone came up once. The chain combines TRBV2 with TRBJ2-3, with D possibly matching TRBD2 (5 bases). Germline CDR1 SNHLY, CDR2 FYNNEI. This CDR3 spans 14 amino acids. V was clipped by 7 bases and J by 6 bases, with 17 bases between them. The CDR3 reads CASTRGPAADTQYF. CDR3 nucleotide sequence: TGTGCCAGCACAAGAGGGCCCGCCGCGGATACGCAGTATTTT.

This chain links TRBV4-1 with TRBJ2-1, with D maybe TRBD2 (5 bases). V dropped 4 bases and J dropped 5 bases, with 12 bases sitting between them. The CDR3 totals 14 residues. Germline V CDR1 and CDR2: MGHRA, YSYEKL. The CDR3 protein is CASSPSLVNNEQFF. CDR3 nucleotides: TGCGCCAGCAGCCCCTCACTAGTCAACAATGAGCAGTTCTTC.

This clone has a handful of counts. The chain carries TRBV2 and TRBJ2-1, with 12 bases identical to TRBD1. The ends lost 6 bases at V and 4 bases at J; junction bases unmatched: 25. CDR3 length equals 22 residues. From germline, CDR1 is SNHLY and CDR2 FYNNEI. CDR3 amino acids: CASSLRDRGLAGGATRYNEQFF. Written as DNA, the CDR3 is TGTGCCAGCAGCCTCCGGGACAGGGGGCTAGCGGGTGGAGCCACGCGGTACAATGAGCAGTTCTTC.